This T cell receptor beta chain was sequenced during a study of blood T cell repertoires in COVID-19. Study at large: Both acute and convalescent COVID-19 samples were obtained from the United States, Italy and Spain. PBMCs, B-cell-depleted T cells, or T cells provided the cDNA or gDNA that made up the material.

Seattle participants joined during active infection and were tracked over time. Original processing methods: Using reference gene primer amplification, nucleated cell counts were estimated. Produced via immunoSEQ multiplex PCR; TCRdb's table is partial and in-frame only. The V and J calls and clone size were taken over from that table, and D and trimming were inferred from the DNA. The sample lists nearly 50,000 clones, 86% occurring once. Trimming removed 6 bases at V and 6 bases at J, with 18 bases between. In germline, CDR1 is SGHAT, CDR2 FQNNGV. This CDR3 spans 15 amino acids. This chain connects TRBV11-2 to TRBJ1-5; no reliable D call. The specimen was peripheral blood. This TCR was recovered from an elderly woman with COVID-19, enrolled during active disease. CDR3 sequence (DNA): TGTGCCAGCAGTCTTTATGGGCAGGTGGGTCAGCCCCAGCATTTT. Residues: CASSLYGQVGQPQHF.